What follows are 32 T cell receptor beta chains derived from one specimen sequenced in a study of PD-L1 blockade in urothelial cancer. Specified time point: peripheral blood 6 weeks after treatment start. Here immunoSEQ multiplex PCR was the method, and the copy in TCRdb shows in-frame clones only, minus some. The data hold 50,000 or so clones, with around 87% observed a single time. The specimen comprised PBMCs, sampled around atezolizumab (anti-PD-L1) treatment. Receptor source: a man aged 60 to 69 with urothelial cancer.

The chain combines TRBV19 with TRBJ2-2; D ambiguous. Deletions cut 7 bases from V and 0 bases from J, with 9 bases between. Germline lookup yields CDR1 LNHDA and CDR2 SQIVND (reference sequence). The CDR3 sequence is 14 residues long. The CDR3: CASINRANTGELFF. As DNA, the CDR3 is TGTGCCAGTATTAACCGAGCGAACACCGGGGAGCTGTTTTTT.

V is TRBV30 and J is TRBJ1-4; weak D call: TRBD1 (5 bases). The germline CDR1 and CDR2 sequences are GTSNPN and SVGIG (reference sequence). The CDR3 loop spans 17 amino acids. Trimming removed 2 bases at V and 0 bases at J, with 16 bases between. This CDR3 reads CAWSKGAEAATNEKLFF. CDR3 bases: TGTGCCTGGAGTAAAGGGGCCGAGGCTGCAACTAATGAAAAACTGTTTTTT.

V gene TRBV4-3 combines with J gene TRBJ2-7, with 10 nucleotides matching TRBD1. Germline lookup yields CDR1 LGHNA and CDR2 YSLEER. This CDR3 is 15 amino acids long. The V and J ends lost 5 bases and 3 bases, in that order; junction bases with no gene match: 7. CDR3: CASSVRDRGVYEQYF. The CDR3, as DNA: TGCGCCAGCAGCGTCCGGGACAGGGGTGTCTACGAGCAGTACTTC.

This chain links TRBV7-3 with TRBJ2-1, with TRBD2 matching over 7 bases. V was clipped by 3 bases and J by 4 bases; unmatched bases: 3. The germline V gene encodes CDR1 SGHTA and CDR2 FQGTGA. CDR3 size: 14 residues. For the CDR3, the DNA is TGTGCCAGCAGCTTCGGGGGGAGTTACAATGAGCAGTTCTTC. Translated: CASSFGGSYNEQFF.

The gene calls are TRBV5-1 and TRBJ2-1; D gene ambiguous. Trimming cost V 0 bases and J 6 bases, with 10 bases left between them. CDR1 and CDR2 from the germline V gene are SGHRS and YFSETQ. This CDR3 region has 14 residues. As DNA, the CDR3 is TGCGCCAGCAGCTTGGTCAGTATCCTCAATGAGCAGTTCTTC. Protein product: CASSLVSILNEQFF.

The chain links TRBV27 to TRBJ2-7; D remains unclear. This CDR3 spans 14 amino acids. Trimming pared 5 bases from V and 3 bases from J, leaving 14 bases between. Looked up from germline, CDR1 is MNHEY and CDR2 is SMNVEV (reference sequence). CDR3 sequence reads: CASSELERLYEQYF. The CDR3 bases are TGTGCCAGCAGTGAATTGGAGAGACTCTACGAGCAGTACTTC.

The V call is TRBV6-1, the J call TRBJ1-6; no reliable D call. V shed 1 base and J shed 7 bases, with 8 bases lying between them. Per germline, CDR1 MNHNS and CDR2 SASEGT. This CDR3 contains 14 residues. The CDR3 loop is CASSEVVRNSPLHF. The CDR3 DNA reads as TGTGCCAGCAGTGAAGTTGTACGGAATTCACCCCTCCACTTT.

The V call is TRBV9, the J call TRBJ1-2, with D possibly TRBD1 on 5 matching bases. V was pared by 0 bases and J by 5 bases, with 17 bases between. The CDR3 is 16 amino acids. From germline, CDR1 is SGDLS and CDR2 YYNGEE. The CDR3 sequence: CASSVAVGGGYYGYTF. The CDR3, as DNA: TGTGCCAGCAGCGTAGCCGTCGGGGGGGGGTATTATGGCTACACCTTC.

This rearrangement joins TRBV9 to TRBJ2-7, with 7 bases identical to TRBD1. Germline CDR1 and CDR2: SGDLS and YYNGEE. The ends lost 7 bases at V and 5 bases at J; junction bases unmatched: 15. This CDR3 region has 15 residues. The CDR3: CASGKGNRGWNEQYF. DNA of the CDR3: TGTGCCAGCGGAAAGGGAAACAGGGGCTGGAACGAGCAGTACTTC. The full variable domain, its missing parts supplied by reference TRBV9 and TRBJ2-7, is DSGVTQTPKHLITATGQRVTLRCSPRSGDLSVYWYQQSLDQGLQFLIQYYNGEERAKGNILERFSAQQFPDLHSELNLSSLELGDSALYFCASGKGNRGWNEQYFGPGTRLTVT.

This chain links TRBV6-6 with TRBJ1-1; 11 bases line up with TRBD1. J gave up 4 bases and V 7 bases, and 2 bases lay outside the gene matches. The CDR3 loop spans 13 amino acids. Germline values: CDR1 MNHNY, CDR2 SVGAGI (reference sequence). CDR3 residues: CASKGTGGTEAFF. The DNA of the CDR3 is TGTGCCAGCAAGGGGACAGGGGGCACTGAAGCTTTCTTT.

V usage is TRBV7-2 and J usage is TRBJ2-7; perhaps TRBD1 as D (6 bases). Looked up from germline, CDR1 is SGHTA and CDR2 is FQGNSA. With 0 bases removed from V and 1 base from J, the gap between germline ends came to 13 bases. The CDR3 totals 16 residues. The CDR3 nucleotides are TGTGCCAGCAGCTTAGCGAGGCCGGACAGATCCTACGAGCAGTACTTC. Residues: CASSLARPDRSYEQYF.

This clone was counted once. The chain uses TRBV28 and TRBJ1-4; D is uncertain. The length of the CDR3 is 15 residues. The germline CDR1 and CDR2 sequences are MDHEN and SYDVKM. The V end was cut by 5 bases, the J end by 3 bases, with 13 bases between. The CDR3 nucleotides are TGTGCCAGCAGTCCCCCGGGTACTCCTAATGAAAAACTGTTTTTT. Protein: CASSPPGTPNEKLFF.

The rearrangement links TRBV5-8 to TRBJ1-5; 8 nucleotides align to TRBD1. V gave up 0 bases and J gave up 2 bases; unmatched junction bases: 1. The CDR3 runs 15 residues. CDR1 is SGHTS, CDR2 YDEGEE, per germline. CDR3 coding DNA: TGTGCCAGCAGCTTGGAGGACAGGGGCAATCAGCCCCAGCATTTT. Translated, it gives CASSLEDRGNQPQHF.

This clone was observed a single time. J is TRBJ2-6 and V is TRBV28, with 9 nucleotides matching TRBD2. Losses at the gene ends were 5 bases for V and 1 base for J; bases not matched to a gene: 9. Per the germline V gene, CDR1 is MDHEN and CDR2 is SYDVKM. The CDR3 is made up of 18 amino acids. The CDR3: CASSRQRGALSGANVLTF. The CDR3 DNA follows: TGTGCCAGCAGTCGACAGCGGGGGGCCCTGTCTGGGGCCAACGTCCTGACTTTC.

This rearrangement joins TRBV19 to TRBJ1-5; unclear D gene. The CDR3 contains 15 residues. The V and J ends lost 3 bases and 4 bases respectively, with 13 bases between them. In germline, CDR1 is LNHDA, CDR2 SQIVND (reference sequence). This CDR3 reads CASSMRAGGNQPQHF. The CDR3 nucleotides read TGTGCCAGTAGTATGAGGGCGGGCGGAAATCAGCCCCAGCATTTT.

The rearrangement links TRBV28 to TRBJ2-7; 12 nucleotides agree with TRBD1. The J segment lost 7 bases and the V segment lost 2 bases, leaving 6 bases of the junction unmatched. The CDR3 sequence is 15 residues long. Germline loops: CDR1 MDHEN, CDR2 SYDVKM. CDR3 nucleotide sequence: TGTGCCAGCAGTTTAGGGGGACAGGGGGCTCGGGAGCAGTACTTC. Its translation: CASSLGGQGAREQYF.

V is TRBV30 and J is TRBJ2-1; 10 positions agree with TRBD2. Germline trimming cut 0 bases from V and 15 bases from J; bases unmatched to any gene: 11. This CDR3 region has 14 residues. Germline assignment: CDR1 GTSNPN and CDR2 SVGIG (reference sequence). The DNA for the CDR3 is TGTGCCTGGAGTGTACACCCTAGCGGGGGTATGCGGTTCTTC. Translated: CAWSVHPSGGMRFF.

The chain couples TRBV4-1 to TRBJ2-7; 8 nucleotides line up with TRBD1. This CDR3 contains 14 residues. Germline V gives CDR1 MGHRA, CDR2 YSYEKL. The trim removed 4 bases at V and 0 bases at J, leaving 2 bases unmatched. CDR3 nucleotide sequence: TGCGCCAGCAGCCTCGGACAGGGCTCCTACGAGCAGTACTTC. The encoded protein is CASSLGQGSYEQYF.

The genes are TRBV7-2 and TRBJ1-1, with TRBD1 matching over 8 bases. V lost 6 bases, J lost 5 bases, and 8 bases stayed unmatched. The CDR3 consists of 14 residues. Germline V lookup: CDR1 SGHTA, CDR2 FQGNSA. CDR3 nucleotide sequence: TGTGCCAGCAGGCCCCCCAGGGGGCCGACTGAAGCTTTCTTT. The encoded protein is CASRPPRGPTEAFF.

This clone was detected only once. This rearrangement joins TRBV2 to TRBJ2-7; TRBD2 matches at 10 bases. The junction had 9 bases not matched to a gene; V was cut back by 9 bases and J by 4 bases. This CDR3 has 14 residues. Germline CDR1 and CDR2: SNHLY and FYNNEI. CDR3 in DNA: TGTGCCAGTGAACACACTAGCGGGGCTTACGAGCAGTACTTC. Translated, it gives CASEHTSGAYEQYF.

The chain recombines TRBV11-3 with TRBJ1-1; 7 nucleotides agree with TRBD1. The germline V gene has CDR1 SGHNT and CDR2 YENEEA. After removal of 0 bases from V and 0 bases from J, the junction contained 13 bases not matched to a gene. This CDR3 is built from 19 residues. CDR3 residues: CASSLDYNWDSDMNTEAFF. The CDR3 DNA follows: TGTGCCAGCAGCTTAGATTATAATTGGGACAGCGACATGAACACTGAAGCTTTCTTT.

This chain links TRBV7-9 with TRBJ2-3; a weak D match, TRBD2 (6 bases). Trimming removed 1 base from V and 2 bases from J, with 7 bases in between. The CDR3 is 14 amino acids. Germline V gives CDR1 SEHNR, CDR2 FQNEAQ (reference sequence). The CDR3: CASSLVAVTDTQYF. The CDR3 DNA reads as TGTGCCAGCAGCTTAGTAGCGGTCACAGATACGCAGTATTTT.

The V call is TRBV4-2, the J call TRBJ2-1, with 8 bases that match TRBD2. Germline loops: CDR1 LGHNA, CDR2 YNFKEQ. V was pared by 3 bases and J by 7 bases, with 11 bases of the junction left unmatched. The CDR3 contains 16 residues. The CDR3: CASSQRGGPRDNEQFF. In DNA, the CDR3 is TGTGCCAGCAGCCAGCGCGGGGGGCCGAGGGATAATGAGCAGTTCTTC.

This chain connects TRBV2 to TRBJ1-1; no clear D gene. Germline CDR1 SNHLY, CDR2 FYNNEI. The CDR3 spans 16 residues. V lost 2 bases to trimming and J lost 0 bases, with 13 bases between them. The CDR3 loop is CASSENEEVMNTEAFF. The CDR3 DNA reads as TGTGCCAGCAGTGAAAATGAGGAAGTCATGAACACTGAAGCTTTCTTT.

J is TRBJ2-7 and V is TRBV18; D call uncertain. From germline, CDR1 is KGHSH and CDR2 LQKENI. This CDR3 has 16 residues. V was cut by 2 bases and J by 5 bases, with 19 bases left in between. The CDR3 loop reads CASSPNTGRWAHEQYF. In nucleotides, the CDR3 is TGTGCCAGCTCACCAAATACCGGCCGGTGGGCCCACGAGCAGTACTTC.

This clone was detected only once. The chain carries TRBV10-1 and TRBJ2-5; no firm D call. The CDR3 length is 13 residues. Germline lookup yields CDR1 WNHNN and CDR2 SYGVQD (reference sequence). V lost 3 bases to trimming and J lost 3 bases, with 8 bases between them. The CDR3 bases are TGCGCCAGCAGTGACTCGAGAAAAGAGACCCAGTACTTC. Protein sequence: CASSDSRKETQYF.

The rearrangement uses TRBV9 and TRBJ2-1; 7 bases are shared with TRBD2. There are 15 residues in the CDR3. The trim removed 0 bases at V and 4 bases at J, leaving 4 bases unmatched. Per the germline V gene, CDR1 is SGDLS and CDR2 is YYNGEE. The CDR3 sequence: CASSVGPGGYNEQFF. The CDR3 DNA reads as TGTGCCAGCAGCGTAGGGCCGGGAGGTTACAATGAGCAGTTCTTC. Full variable domain (rest looked up from reference TRBV9 and TRBJ2-1): DSGVTQTPKHLITATGQRVTLRCSPRSGDLSVYWYQQSLDQGLQFLIQYYNGEERAKGNILERFSAQQFPDLHSELNLSSLELGDSALYFCASSVGPGGYNEQFFGPGTRLTVL.

The CDR3 DNA follows: TGTGCCAGCTCTAGGAGGATTGCGGTCGATACGCAGTATTTT. It encodes CASSRRIAVDTQYF. The chain has TRBV9 and TRBJ2-3; maybe TRBD2 (5 bases). Trimming pared 7 bases from V and 6 bases from J, leaving 18 bases between. The CDR3 covers 14 residues. CDR1 SGDLS and CDR2 YYNGEE come from the germline V gene. Together with reference TRBV9 and TRBJ2-3, the CDR3 gives the full variable domain: DSGVTQTPKHLITATGQRVTLRCSPRSGDLSVYWYQQSLDQGLQFLIQYYNGEERAKGNILERFSAQQFPDLHSELNLSSLELGDSALYFCASSRRIAVDTQYFGPGTRLTVL.

The CDR3 here is CASTPREDGADTQYF. CDR3 nucleotide sequence: TGTGCCAGCACCCCACGGGAGGACGGGGCAGATACGCAGTATTTT. The chain is built from TRBV27 and TRBJ2-3; TRBD2 matches 7 bases. Per germline, CDR1 MNHEY and CDR2 SMNVEV (reference sequence). Trimming cost V 7 bases and J 4 bases; bases outside gene matches: 11. The length of the CDR3 is 15 residues.

The gene calls are TRBV19 and TRBJ2-1; 10 nucleotides match TRBD2. The CDR3 is made up of 16 amino acids. Germline values: CDR1 LNHDA, CDR2 SQIVND (reference sequence). The V and J ends lost 6 bases and 0 bases, in that order; junction bases with no gene match: 5. The DNA for the CDR3 is TGTGCCAGTAGCGTTTCTAGCGGGGGCTCCTACAATGAGCAGTTCTTC. Translation gives CASSVSSGGSYNEQFF.

The chain links TRBV5-4 to TRBJ2-2, with TRBD2 matching over 7 bases. V lost 0 bases and J lost 4; bases outside the gene matches: 6. Per germline, CDR1 SGHNT and CDR2 YYREEE (reference sequence). This CDR3 is built from 16 residues. CDR3 sequence reads: CASSLVPSGGTGELFF. The CDR3 bases are TGTGCCAGCAGCTTGGTCCCTAGCGGTGGCACCGGGGAGCTGTTTTTT. Full variable domain (remainder filled in from reference TRBV5-4 and TRBJ2-2): ETGVTQSPTHLIKTRGQQVTLRCSSQSGHNTVSWYQQALGQGPQFIFQYYREEENGRGNFPPRFSGLQFPNYSSELNVNALELDDSALYLCASSLVPSGGTGELFFGEGSRLTVL.

The J gene is TRBJ2-1, the V gene TRBV4-3, with 8 nucleotides matching TRBD2. Trimming removed 1 base from V and 8 bases from J; junction bases left unmatched: 10. The CDR3 has 16 residues. CDR1 is LGHNA, CDR2 YSLEER, per germline. The CDR3 DNA sequence: TGCGCCAGCAGCCAAGGATTGGGACTAGTTTCCCATGAGCAGTTCTTC. The encoded protein is CASSQGLGLVSHEQFF.